This TCR beta chain comes out of a study of T-cell memory formation after mild COVID-19. Study-level background: The study found TCR clusters largely donor specific.

From the 5' RACE reads, TCRdb called clonotypes with MiXCR, one entry per CDR3 protein. The repertoire holds 450,000 or so distinct CDR3 sequences, with 20% to 30% as singletons. This clonotype showed up just a few times. The CDR3 spans 17 residues. V dropped 8 bases and J dropped 3; count of bases not matched to a gene: 14. Germline-derived CDR1 and CDR2 are SQVTM and ANQGSEA. The V call is TRBV29-1, the J call TRBJ2-1; 12 nucleotides match TRBD2. The TCR sequence derives from an adult woman who had mild COVID-19 (a few samples of this study predate the infection). Cell type and time point are not known. Sequenced input: PBMCs or a T cell subset sorted from them (not recorded which). CDR3 residues: CSHGGLAGGFFYNEQFF. The DNA for the CDR3 is TGCAGCCATGGCGGCCTAGCGGGGGGGTTCTTCTACAATGAGCAGTTCTTC.